This is a list of T cell receptor beta chains from one sample in a study of T cell repertoires in ileal Crohn's disease. The method was immunoSEQ multiplex PCR; TCRdb's version includes in-frame clones alone and lacks a portion of them. The sample records more than 50,000 clones, around nine tenths being singletons. The sequencing sample was made of ileal tissue. Receptors originate from an adult with Crohn's disease. CDR3s include the opening cysteine and the closing phenylalanine or tryptophan. D genes are given only for firm matches. Not every row has a clone size; where given, it reads once, few, many or a size class.

clone size: .; D gene: .; V gene: TRBV5-1; J gene: TRBJ1-3; CDR3 DNA: TGCGCCAGCAGCTTGGGACGGAGCTCTGGAAACACCATATATTTT; CDR3 protein: CASSLGRSSGNTIYF
clone size: .; D gene: .; V gene: TRBV5-4; J gene: TRBJ1-1; CDR3 DNA: TGTGCCAGCAGCCCGGCCCAACAGTTGAACACTGAAGCTTTCTTT; CDR3 protein: CASSPAQQLNTEAFF
clone size: few; D gene: TRBD1; V gene: TRBV19; J gene: TRBJ1-5; CDR3 DNA: TGTGCCAGTAGTGGGACAGGGGGCGTTCAGCCCCAGCATTTT; CDR3 protein: CASSGTGGVQPQHF
clone size: .; D gene: .; V gene: TRBV29-1; J gene: TRBJ1-2; CDR3 DNA: TGCAGCGTTCCACCCCCGGGACAACTTAGGGGCTATGGCTACACCTTC; CDR3 protein: CSVPPPGQLRGYGYTF
clone size: few; D gene: .; V gene: TRBV19; J gene: TRBJ1-6; CDR3 DNA: TGTGCCAGTAGTAGCGAGTATTCACCCCTCCACTTT; CDR3 protein: CASSSEYSPLHF
clone size: .; D gene: .; V gene: TRBV5-4; J gene: TRBJ2-7; CDR3 DNA: TGTGCCAGCAGACAGGCGAACTCCTACGAGCAGTACTTC; CDR3 protein: CASRQANSYEQYF
clone size: .; D gene: .; V gene: TRBV10-3; J gene: TRBJ2-2; CDR3 DNA: TGTGCCATCAGTGAGTCACAGGGCGTTGTGACCGGGGAGCTGTTTTTT; CDR3 protein: CAISESQGVVTGELFF
clone size: .; D gene: .; V gene: TRBV25-1; J gene: TRBJ1-5; CDR3 DNA: TGTGCCAGCAGTGTCGGCAATCAGCCCCAGCATTTT; CDR3 protein: CASSVGNQPQHF
clone size: .; D gene: .; V gene: TRBV15; J gene: TRBJ1-1; CDR3 DNA: TGTGCCACGAGCAGGGCGAACACTGAAGCTTTCTTT; CDR3 protein: CATSRANTEAFF
clone size: .; D gene: TRBD1; V gene: TRBV19; J gene: TRBJ1-1; CDR3 DNA: TGTGCCAGTAGTATATCCAGGGGGCTTATAGCTTTCTTT; CDR3 protein: CASSISRGLIAFF
clone size: .; D gene: .; V gene: TRBV4-3; J gene: TRBJ1-1; CDR3 DNA: TGCGCCAGCAGCCAAGTGCCGGACACTGAAGCTTTCTTT; CDR3 protein: CASSQVPDTEAFF
clone size: .; D gene: .; V gene: TRBV11-3; J gene: TRBJ1-5; CDR3 DNA: TGTGCCAGCAGCTTAGGGTTCACAAAGCCCCAGCATTTT; CDR3 protein: CASSLGFTKPQHF
clone size: .; D gene: .; V gene: TRBV25-1; J gene: TRBJ2-3; CDR3 DNA: TGTGCCAGCAGATCCGGTAGTACGCAGTATTTT; CDR3 protein: CASRSGSTQYF
clone size: .; D gene: .; V gene: TRBV10-3; J gene: TRBJ1-1; CDR3 DNA: TGTGCCATCACCAGTAACACTGAAGCTTTCTTT; CDR3 protein: CAITSNTEAFF
clone size: .; D gene: TRBD1; V gene: TRBV5-4; J gene: TRBJ1-2; CDR3 DNA: TGTGCCAGCAGCCCCGCGAAACAGACAGGGACTAACTATGGCTACACCTTC; CDR3 protein: CASSPAKQTGTNYGYTF
clone size: .; D gene: TRBD1; V gene: TRBV7-9; J gene: TRBJ1-5; CDR3 DNA: TGTGCCAGCAGCCTAAATATTCAGGGGGCGGGTAATCAGCCCCAGCATTTT; CDR3 protein: CASSLNIQGAGNQPQHF
clone size: .; D gene: .; V gene: TRBV9; J gene: TRBJ1-1; CDR3 DNA: TGTGCCAGCAGCGTCCACCAGGGAATGAACACTGAAGCTTTCTTT; CDR3 protein: CASSVHQGMNTEAFF
clone size: .; D gene: .; V gene: TRBV7-9; J gene: TRBJ1-1; CDR3 DNA: TGTGCCAGCAGCCCGCGCGACAGCGACACTGAAGCTTTCTTT; CDR3 protein: CASSPRDSDTEAFF
clone size: .; D gene: .; V gene: TRBV5-1; J gene: TRBJ1-5; CDR3 DNA: TGCGCCAGCAGCAAAGACGGACAGCCAAATCAGCCCCAGCATTTT; CDR3 protein: CASSKDGQPNQPQHF
clone size: .; D gene: TRBD2; V gene: TRBV28; J gene: TRBJ2-1; CDR3 DNA: TGTGCCAGCAGGACTAGCGGGGTTACCTCCTCCTACAATGAGCAGTTCTTC; CDR3 protein: CASRTSGVTSSYNEQFF
clone size: once; D gene: .; V gene: TRBV29-1; J gene: TRBJ1-2; CDR3 DNA: TGCAGCGACGTGACAGACCACTATGGCTACACCTTC; CDR3 protein: CSDVTDHYGYTF
clone size: .; D gene: TRBD1; V gene: TRBV7-8; J gene: TRBJ1-5; CDR3 DNA: TGTGCCAGCAGCTCGCGGATTAAACAGGGGGTTAGCAATCAGCCCCAGCATTTT; CDR3 protein: CASSSRIKQGVSNQPQHF
clone size: .; D gene: .; V gene: TRBV5-4; J gene: TRBJ1-1; CDR3 DNA: TGTGCCAGCAGCCTCACGACAGGAAACACTGAAGCTTTCTTT; CDR3 protein: CASSLTTGNTEAFF
clone size: once; D gene: TRBD1; V gene: TRBV9; J gene: TRBJ1-1; CDR3 DNA: TGTGCCAGCAGCGGTTACAGGGGAACTCTGAACACTGAAGCTTTCTTT; CDR3 protein: CASSGYRGTLNTEAFF
clone size: .; D gene: TRBD1; V gene: TRBV6-1; J gene: TRBJ1-3; CDR3 DNA: TGTGCCAGCAGCCTAGGACAGGGAGGCACCATATATTTT; CDR3 protein: CASSLGQGGTIYF
clone size: .; D gene: .; V gene: TRBV7-8; J gene: TRBJ1-5; CDR3 DNA: TGTGCCAGCAGCTTAGGACAGGTTGGTGGGGTAATCATGCCCCAGCATTTT; CDR3 protein: CASSLGQVGGVIMPQHF
clone size: few; D gene: TRBD1; V gene: TRBV28; J gene: TRBJ1-6; CDR3 DNA: TGTGCCAGCAGTTTATTCCAGGGGGCTTCACCCCTCCACTTT; CDR3 protein: CASSLFQGASPLHF
clone size: .; D gene: .; V gene: TRBV14; J gene: TRBJ2-1; CDR3 DNA: TGTGCCAGCAGCCAACTGGGTGGGAGCTACAATGAGCAGTTCTTC; CDR3 protein: CASSQLGGSYNEQFF
clone size: .; D gene: .; V gene: TRBV30; J gene: TRBJ1-2; CDR3 DNA: TGTGCCTGGAGGGACATGGGGTATGGCTACACCTTC; CDR3 protein: CAWRDMGYGYTF
clone size: .; D gene: .; V gene: TRBV4-1; J gene: TRBJ1-4; CDR3 DNA: TGCGCCAGCAGCCACGGAGGGACTAATGAAAAACTGTTTTTT; CDR3 protein: CASSHGGTNEKLFF
clone size: .; D gene: TRBD1; V gene: TRBV6-4; J gene: TRBJ1-2; CDR3 DNA: TGTGCCAGCAGAGGACAGGCGAACTATGGCTACACCTTC; CDR3 protein: CASRGQANYGYTF
clone size: .; D gene: .; V gene: TRBV6-5; J gene: TRBJ1-2; CDR3 DNA: TGTGCCAGCAGTTACTCGAGACAGGTTGGCTACACCTTC; CDR3 protein: CASSYSRQVGYTF
clone size: .; D gene: .; V gene: TRBV19; J gene: TRBJ2-7; CDR3 DNA: TGTGCCAGTAGTCCCTTACAGGGTCGGTGGGGCTACGAGCAGTACTTC; CDR3 protein: CASSPLQGRWGYEQYF
clone size: .; D gene: .; V gene: TRBV28; J gene: TRBJ1-1; CDR3 DNA: TGTGCCAGCAATCTCGAGGGCACTGAAGCTTTCTTT; CDR3 protein: CASNLEGTEAFF
clone size: .; D gene: .; V gene: TRBV25-1; J gene: TRBJ1-3; CDR3 DNA: TGTGCGGCGAGGGTGGCTGCTGGAAACACCATATATTTT; CDR3 protein: CAARVAAGNTIYF
clone size: .; D gene: TRBD1; V gene: TRBV29-1; J gene: TRBJ2-3; CDR3 DNA: TGCAGCGCGGGACAGTTCACAGATACGCAGTATTTT; CDR3 protein: CSAGQFTDTQYF
clone size: .; D gene: .; V gene: TRBV11-3; J gene: TRBJ1-2; CDR3 DNA: TGTGCCAGCAGCTTTTTACCAGCTAACTATGGCTACACCTTC; CDR3 protein: CASSFLPANYGYTF
clone size: .; D gene: TRBD1; V gene: TRBV6-5; J gene: TRBJ1-2; CDR3 DNA: TGTGCCAGCAGTCGCACAGGGGGATCGACGGCGGGCTACACCTTC; CDR3 protein: CASSRTGGSTAGYTF
clone size: .; D gene: .; V gene: TRBV18; J gene: TRBJ1-4; CDR3 DNA: TGTGCCAGCTCATTCGGACAGAATAATGAAAAACTGTTTTTT; CDR3 protein: CASSFGQNNEKLFF
clone size: once; D gene: .; V gene: TRBV4-1; J gene: TRBJ2-1; CDR3 DNA: TGCGCCAGCAGCCGTCTCGGGGTCCACAATGAGCAGTTCTTC; CDR3 protein: CASSRLGVHNEQFF
clone size: .; D gene: TRBD1; V gene: TRBV2; J gene: TRBJ1-4; CDR3 DNA: TGTGCCAGCAGTTCCGGGACAGAGATCGAAAAACTGTTTTTT; CDR3 protein: CASSSGTEIEKLFF
clone size: .; D gene: TRBD1; V gene: TRBV10-3; J gene: TRBJ2-2; CDR3 DNA: TGTGCCATCAGTGTCGACAGGGGCACCGGGGAGCTGTTTTTT; CDR3 protein: CAISVDRGTGELFF
clone size: .; D gene: TRBD1; V gene: TRBV9; J gene: TRBJ2-7; CDR3 DNA: TGTGCCAGCAGCGCTGGACAGGGGGTATACGAGCAGTACTTC; CDR3 protein: CASSAGQGVYEQYF
clone size: .; D gene: .; V gene: TRBV5-4; J gene: TRBJ2-7; CDR3 DNA: TGTGCCAGCAGCTTGGATCTAGACCCCTACGAGCAGTACTTC; CDR3 protein: CASSLDLDPYEQYF
clone size: .; D gene: TRBD1; V gene: TRBV2; J gene: TRBJ2-7; CDR3 DNA: TGTGCCAGCTTCGACAGGGGTCCCTACGAGCAGTACTTC; CDR3 protein: CASFDRGPYEQYF
clone size: .; D gene: .; V gene: TRBV7-8; J gene: TRBJ1-1; CDR3 DNA: TGTGCCAGCTCCGAGCGGGGGGGTTTGAACACTGAAGCTTTCTTT; CDR3 protein: CASSERGGLNTEAFF
clone size: .; D gene: .; V gene: TRBV28; J gene: TRBJ1-5; CDR3 DNA: TGTGCCAGCAGTTTCGTTCCGCGACAGCCCCAGCATTTT; CDR3 protein: CASSFVPRQPQHF